This entry features one T cell receptor (beta chain) sequence. As yet, its antigen is unknown. This sample was taken from a study of OX40 agonist ivuxolimab in advanced cancers. Study context: Subjects had a mean age of around 60 years, with a range of about 23 to 79; almost 85% were male. One hepatocellular carcinoma and a couple of cutaneous melanoma patients partially responded.

Findings and limits, study-wide: Antigen targets of the expanded peripheral T cells went undetermined. Clonal expansion was seen in CD4+ and CD8+ blood T cells by week 6 at 0.1 to 3.0 mg/kg.

V shed 5 bases and J shed 2 bases, with 13 bases lying between them. From germline, CDR1 is SGHTA and CDR2 FQGNSA. The CDR3 covers 14 residues. Sequencing used immunoSEQ multiplex PCR; TCRdb keeps in-frame clones, though not all of them. The table records about 79,000 clones, approximately 80% of them present only once. This receptor was identified in an adult with an advanced solid tumor such as melanoma, head and neck, liver or kidney cancer. The sequencing here drew on CD4+ or CD8+ T cells sorted from blood, taken in a trial of the OX40 agonist ivuxolimab. The chain carries TRBV7-2 and TRBJ2-7, with D perhaps assigned TRBD1 or TRBD2 (6 bases each). CDR3 in amino acids: CASSPYREAYEQYF. CDR3 coding DNA: TGTGCCAGCAGCCCATACAGGGAGGCCTACGAGCAGTACTTC.